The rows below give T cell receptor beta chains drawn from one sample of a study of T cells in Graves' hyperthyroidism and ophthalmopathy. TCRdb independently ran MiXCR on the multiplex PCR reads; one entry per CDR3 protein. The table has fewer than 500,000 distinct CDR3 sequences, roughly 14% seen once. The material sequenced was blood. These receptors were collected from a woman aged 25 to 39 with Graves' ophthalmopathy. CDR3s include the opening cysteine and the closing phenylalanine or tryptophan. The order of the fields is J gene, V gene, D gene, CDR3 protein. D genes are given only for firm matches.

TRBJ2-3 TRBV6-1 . CASRPLTRSRAGRGDTQYF
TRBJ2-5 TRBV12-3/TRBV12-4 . CASSLASEETQYF
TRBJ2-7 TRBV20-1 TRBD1 CSASDRGLTYEQYF
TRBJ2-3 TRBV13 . CASTPKGGGLDTQYF
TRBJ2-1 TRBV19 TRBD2 CASSIGGGAEQFF
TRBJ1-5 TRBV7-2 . CASSFYAGGTGSNQPQHF
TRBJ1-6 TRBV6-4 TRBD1 CASSGGGAGSPLHF
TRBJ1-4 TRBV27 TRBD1 CASTSMGRGRDDGEKLFF
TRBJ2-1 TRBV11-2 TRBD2 CASSLGASGVDEQFF
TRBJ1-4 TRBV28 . CASRGRVRINEKLFF
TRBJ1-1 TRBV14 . CASSQDGGMNTEAFF
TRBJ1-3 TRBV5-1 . CASSSGAFGNTIYF
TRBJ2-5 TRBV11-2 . CASSLAGAKTQYF
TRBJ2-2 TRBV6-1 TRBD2 CASTGRVLESGELFF
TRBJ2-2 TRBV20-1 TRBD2 CSARSGANTGELFF
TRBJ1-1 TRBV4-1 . CASSLGERMNTEAFF
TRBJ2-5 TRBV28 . CASKMGANYQETQYF
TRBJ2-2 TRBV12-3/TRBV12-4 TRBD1 CASSDTNRDRGAGELFF
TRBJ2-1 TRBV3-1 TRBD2 CASSQRAGGLGGEQFF
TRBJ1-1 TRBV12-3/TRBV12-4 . CASSPRNTEAFF
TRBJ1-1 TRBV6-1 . CASSVPGHPGAEAFF
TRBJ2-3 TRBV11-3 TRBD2 CASSFGGTSGGDTQYF
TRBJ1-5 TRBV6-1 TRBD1 CASSVSRGRFGGQGSNQPQHF
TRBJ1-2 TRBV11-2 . CASSLQGHGYTF
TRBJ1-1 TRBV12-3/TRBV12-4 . CASSLIRGGVAFF
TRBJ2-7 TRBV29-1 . CSVSRDSYEQYF